This entry is about one T cell receptor beta chain. Its specificity is unknown. The CDR3 runs 19 residues. With V trimmed by 0 bases and J by 4 bases, 18 bases remained unmatched. Germline V gene sequence: CDR1 LGHNA, CDR2 YNFKEQ. This sample was included in a study of response to subunit inactivated influenza vaccine. General study findings and limits: The authors offered the suggestion that each seasonal influenza vaccination recruits few new T cells.

TCRdb analysed the RT-PCR reads with MiXCR anew, one entry per CDR3 protein. Of around 750,000 distinct CDR3 sequences detected, roughly 20% appear once; the ten largest clones hold 10%. The receptor comes from a man aged 50-59 years who received an inactivated influenza vaccine. Material: PBMCs from blood, obtained roughly 5 days after vaccination. V gene TRBV4-2 combines with J gene TRBJ2-7; 7 bases map to TRBD2. This CDR3 reads CASSQEVGYGGGAGYEQYF. The CDR3 DNA reads as TGTGCCAGCAGCCAAGAGGTGGGGTATGGCGGGGGAGCGGGGTACGAGCAGTACTTC.